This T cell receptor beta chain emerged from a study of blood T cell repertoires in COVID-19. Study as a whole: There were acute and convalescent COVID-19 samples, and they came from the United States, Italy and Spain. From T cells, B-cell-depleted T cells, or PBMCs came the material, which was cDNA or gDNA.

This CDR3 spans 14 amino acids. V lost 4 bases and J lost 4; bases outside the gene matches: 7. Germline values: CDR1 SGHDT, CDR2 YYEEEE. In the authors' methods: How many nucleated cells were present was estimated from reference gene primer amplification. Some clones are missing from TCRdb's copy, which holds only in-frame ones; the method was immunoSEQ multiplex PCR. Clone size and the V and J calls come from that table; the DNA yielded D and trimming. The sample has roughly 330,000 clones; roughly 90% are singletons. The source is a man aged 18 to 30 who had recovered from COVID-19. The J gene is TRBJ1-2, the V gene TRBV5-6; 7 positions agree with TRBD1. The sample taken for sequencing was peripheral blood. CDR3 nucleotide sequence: TGTGCCAGCAGCCTAAGACAGGGCGGCTATGGCTACACCTTC. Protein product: CASSLRQGGYGYTF.